The rows below give T cell receptor beta chains drawn from one sample of a study of blood T cell repertoires in COVID-19. Profiled with immunoSEQ multiplex PCR; TCRdb holds only in-frame clones, not every one. The sample shows 380,000 or so clones, about 86% of them seen only once. The sequenced sample consisted of peripheral blood. The receptors were sampled from a woman aged 60-75 years with COVID-19, enrolled during active disease. The CDR3 runs from the conserved cysteine through the conserved F or W. The D gene is left open where the match is weak. Rows may omit the clone size; those that give it use once, few, many or a size class.

abundance	len	d_gene	v_gene	j_gene	CDR3aa	CDR3nt
-	14	TRBD1	TRBV29-1	TRBJ1-5	CSVVPGGVDQPQHF	TGCAGCGTTGTGCCAGGGGGAGTCGATCAGCCCCAGCATTTT
many	16	TRBD1	TRBV6-6	TRBJ1-6	CASRHQRTGLNSPLHF	TGTGCCAGCAGGCACCAACGGACAGGCCTTAATTCACCCCTCCACTTT
-	13	-	TRBV9	TRBJ1-1	CASSVQLNTEAFF	TGTGCCAGCAGCGTACAGTTGAACACTGAAGCTTTCTTT
-	14	-	TRBV5-4	TRBJ2-3	CASSLSLATDTQYF	TGTGCCAGCAGCTTGTCTCTAGCGACAGATACGCAGTATTTT
-	15	-	TRBV5-1	TRBJ1-1	CASSPWERGNAEAFF	TGCGCCAGCAGCCCTTGGGAGCGGGGGAATGCGGAAGCTTTCTTT
-	13	TRBD1	TRBV12-3/TRBV12-4	TRBJ1-1	CASSPIDRGEAFF	TGTGCCAGCAGTCCCATCGACAGGGGTGAAGCTTTCTTT
once	14	-	TRBV5-1	TRBJ1-1	CASSLVVGDNEAFF	TGCGCCAGCAGCTTGGTTGTGGGAGACAATGAAGCTTTCTTT
-	16	TRBD1	TRBV3-1/TRBV3-2	TRBJ2-5	CASSQEGTGVTETQYF	TGTGCCAGCAGCCAAGAGGGGACAGGGGTAACAGAGACCCAGTACTTC
-	12	-	TRBV2	TRBJ1-2	CASITGRYGYTF	TGTGCCAGCATAACAGGACGATATGGCTACACCTTC
-	15	-	TRBV5-4	TRBJ1-3	CATKLGTGMGNTIYF	TGTGCCACGAAGCTTGGTACAGGAATGGGAAACACCATATATTTT
-	15	-	TRBV7-9	TRBJ1-5	CASSLGSTGNQPQHF	TGTGCCAGCAGCTTAGGATCCACGGGCAATCAGCCCCAGCATTTT
-	15	TRBD1	TRBV7-8	TRBJ1-6	CASSSRQGIDSPLHF	TGTGCCAGCAGCTCAAGACAGGGAATTGATTCACCCCTCCACTTT
-	16	TRBD2	TRBV7-2	TRBJ2-5	CASSPRPTSAEETQYF	TGTGCCAGCAGCCCCCGACCTACTAGCGCGGAAGAGACCCAGTACTTC
once	13	TRBD1	TRBV9	TRBJ1-1	CASSGGQGTEAFF	TGTGCCAGCAGCGGGGGACAGGGGACTGAAGCTTTCTTT
-	16	TRBD1	TRBV5-8	TRBJ2-3	CASSPQGRGLKDTQYF	TGTGCCAGCAGCCCGCAGGGCAGGGGGCTTAAAGATACGCAGTATTTT
-	16	TRBD1	TRBV19	TRBJ2-7	CASSIRGQGADYEQYF	TGTGCCAGTAGTATAAGGGGACAGGGGGCGGACTACGAGCAGTACTTC
-	14	-	TRBV11-3	TRBJ2-5	CASSFSAVQETQYF	TGTGCCAGCAGCTTCAGCGCCGTCCAAGAGACCCAGTACTTC
-	15	TRBD2	TRBV9	TRBJ2-7	CASSVGISGAYEQYF	TGTGCCAGCAGCGTAGGAATTAGCGGGGCCTACGAGCAGTACTTC
few	19	TRBD1	TRBV9	TRBJ1-1	CASSDAEGGDRPLNTEAFF	TGTGCCAGCAGCGACGCGGAAGGGGGCGATAGACCCTTGAACACTGAAGCTTTCTTT
-	17	TRBD1	TRBV18	TRBJ1-1	CASSPAIQGGPSDEAFF	TGTGCCAGCTCACCAGCGATACAGGGGGGACCCTCTGATGAAGCTTTCTTT
many	15	TRBD1	TRBV19	TRBJ1-6	CASSEGQTYNSPLHF	TGTGCCAGTAGTGAGGGACAGACCTATAATTCACCCCTCCACTTT
few	15	TRBD2	TRBV4-2	TRBJ2-5	CASSQGEAGAETQYF	TGTGCCAGCAGCCAAGGGGAAGCGGGGGCAGAGACCCAGTACTTC
-	14	TRBD1	TRBV9	TRBJ2-5	CASSVDRGGETQYF	TGTGCCAGCAGCGTCGACAGGGGCGGGGAGACCCAGTACTTC
-	13	-	TRBV5-4	TRBJ2-3	CASGKGWADTQYF	TGTGCCAGCGGGAAGGGGTGGGCGGATACGCAGTATTTT
-	13	-	TRBV5-5	TRBJ2-3	CASRDTYTDTQYF	TGTGCCAGCAGGGACACCTACACAGATACGCAGTATTTT
-	14	-	TRBV9	TRBJ2-7	CASSPQPGAYEQYF	TGTGCCAGCAGCCCCCAGCCGGGGGCCTACGAGCAGTACTTC
-	13	TRBD1	TRBV5-6	TRBJ1-1	CASSLQGAGEAFF	TGTGCCAGCAGCCTTCAGGGGGCTGGGGAAGCTTTCTTT
-	16	-	TRBV19	TRBJ2-3	CASTYVGGTSTDTQYF	TGTGCCAGTACGTACGTTGGGGGGACTAGCACAGATACGCAGTATTTT
-	12	-	TRBV6-6	TRBJ1-6	CATAWGDSPLHF	TGTGCCACCGCCTGGGGGGATTCACCCCTCCACTTT
-	14	TRBD1	TRBV7-9	TRBJ2-7	CASRSDRGGYEQYF	TGTGCCAGCAGATCTGACAGGGGAGGCTACGAGCAGTACTTC
few	15	-	TRBV5-1	TRBJ2-2	CASSLNGQNTGELFF	TGCGCCAGCAGCTTGAATGGGCAAAACACCGGGGAGCTGTTTTTT
-	15	TRBD1	TRBV3-1/TRBV3-2	TRBJ1-6	CASTKVGQGGSPLHF	TGTGCCAGCACTAAGGTGGGACAGGGAGGTTCACCCCTCCACTTT
-	16	TRBD2	TRBV4-2	TRBJ2-1	CASSHPAGSSYNEQFF	TGTGCCAGCAGCCATCCAGCGGGGAGCTCCTACAATGAGCAGTTCTTC
-	15	TRBD2	TRBV19	TRBJ2-1	CASSLEPGLAYEQFF	TGTGCCAGTAGTCTCGAACCGGGACTAGCTTATGAGCAGTTCTTC
-	14	-	TRBV3-1/TRBV3-2	TRBJ1-2	CASSVFQGGYGYTF	TGTGCCAGCAGCGTCTTCCAGGGAGGCTATGGCTACACCTTC
-	14	-	TRBV10-3	TRBJ1-3	CAISERGSGNTIYF	TGTGCCATCAGTGAGAGGGGCTCTGGAAACACCATATATTTT
-	13	-	TRBV11-3	TRBJ1-1	CASSLQGNTEAFF	TGTGCCAGCAGCTTACAGGGAAACACTGAAGCTTTCTTT
few	15	-	TRBV7-8	TRBJ2-3	CASSLSGGSTDTQYF	TGTGCCAGCAGCTTATCGGGGGGCAGCACAGATACGCAGTATTTT
-	13	-	TRBV2	TRBJ1-1	CASGFGTNTEAFF	TGTGCCAGCGGGTTCGGGACAAACACTGAAGCTTTCTTT
-	15	-	TRBV10-3	TRBJ2-1	CAISGRASSYNEQFF	TGTGCCATCAGTGGGAGAGCTAGTTCCTACAATGAGCAGTTCTTC
-	15	TRBD1	TRBV7-3	TRBJ1-2	CASSIKGQGAGGYTF	TGTGCCAGCAGCATCAAAGGACAGGGGGCGGGTGGCTACACCTTC
once	16	TRBD1	TRBV5-1	TRBJ1-1	CASTEGRTGGYTEAFF	TGCGCCAGCACCGAAGGTAGGACAGGGGGATACACTGAAGCTTTCTTT
-	15	TRBD1	TRBV5-6	TRBJ1-1	CASSPRGQGITEAFF	TGTGCCAGCAGCCCAAGAGGACAGGGTATCACTGAAGCTTTCTTT
-	16	TRBD2	TRBV5-5	TRBJ2-5	CASSLMRGGSQETQYF	TGTGCCAGCAGCTTAATGCGCGGGGGGTCCCAAGAGACCCAGTACTTC
-	14	TRBD1	TRBV7-9	TRBJ2-7	CASSVTGVTYEQYF	TGTGCCAGCAGCGTTACAGGGGTAACCTACGAGCAGTACTTC
once	13	TRBD1	TRBV19	TRBJ1-1	CASIGDRQTEAFF	TGTGCCAGTATTGGGGACAGGCAAACTGAAGCTTTCTTT
-	19	TRBD2	TRBV5-4	TRBJ2-1	CASSLKSSGGAHLGGEQFF	TGTGCCAGCAGCTTGAAGTCTAGCGGGGGGGCCCATTTAGGCGGTGAGCAGTTCTTC
-	13	-	TRBV9	TRBJ1-1	CASSVSGNTEAFF	TGTGCCAGCAGCGTATCAGGCAACACTGAAGCTTTCTTT
-	14	-	TRBV24-1	TRBJ1-2	CATSDGRGNYGYTF	TGTGCCACCAGTGATGGAAGAGGGAACTATGGCTACACCTTC
-	11	-	TRBV20-1	TRBJ2-7	CSAYLSYEQYF	TGCAGTGCTTACTTGTCCTACGAGCAGTACTTC
few	14	-	TRBV29-1	TRBJ2-2	CSVKWALHTGELFF	TGCAGCGTGAAATGGGCGCTCCACACCGGGGAGCTGTTTTTT
-	15	TRBD1	TRBV7-8	TRBJ1-5	CASSTDRDSNQPQHF	TGTGCCAGCAGCACGGACAGGGATAGCAATCAGCCCCAGCATTTT
-	15	-	TRBV7-2	TRBJ1-4	CASSDQGFANEKLFF	TGTGCCAGCAGCGACCAGGGCTTTGCTAATGAAAAACTGTTTTTT
-	14	-	TRBV7-3	TRBJ2-2	CASSFDRYTGELFF	TGTGCCAGCAGCTTTGACAGATACACCGGGGAGCTGTTTTTT
-	14	-	TRBV9	TRBJ2-3	CASSVADNIDTQYF	TGTGCCAGCAGCGTAGCTGACAATATTGATACGCAGTATTTT